A single TCR beta chain is shown here with its context. Its antigen is not known. This sample is drawn from a study of graft-versus-host responses after intestinal transplantation. Turning to the study itself: Isolated intestinal, liver-intestinal, or multivisceral transplants were what recipients had. The whole recipient group had anti-thymocyte globulin induction followed by tacrolimus and steroids for roughly three years.

Study-wide results and caveats: Among circulating GvH clones, peak levels were associated with early post-transplant declines in HvG clones. GvH clones occurred in recipient marrow; some first appeared in ileum or blood.

The method was immunoSEQ multiplex PCR; TCRdb's version includes in-frame clones alone and lacks a portion of them. This repertoire shows around 100,000 clones, roughly 84% found once; its top ten account for roughly 0.97%. The specimen comprised unstimulated CD4+ T cells sorted from spleen or lymph node cells, sampled before transplant. The source of this sequence is a human donor who was the organ donor for an intestinal transplant.

Here the CDR3 DNA reads TGTGCCCCACCCTTCCCTAGCGCCGGGGCGCCATACAATGAGCAGTTCTTC. Its protein is CAPPFPSAGAPYNEQFF. The gene calls are TRBV10-3 and TRBJ2-1; weak D call: TRBD2 (6 bases). Trimming removed 11 bases at V and 4 bases at J, with 27 bases between. The V gene's germline CDR1 is ENHRY and CDR2 SYGVKD. The CDR3 contains 17 residues.